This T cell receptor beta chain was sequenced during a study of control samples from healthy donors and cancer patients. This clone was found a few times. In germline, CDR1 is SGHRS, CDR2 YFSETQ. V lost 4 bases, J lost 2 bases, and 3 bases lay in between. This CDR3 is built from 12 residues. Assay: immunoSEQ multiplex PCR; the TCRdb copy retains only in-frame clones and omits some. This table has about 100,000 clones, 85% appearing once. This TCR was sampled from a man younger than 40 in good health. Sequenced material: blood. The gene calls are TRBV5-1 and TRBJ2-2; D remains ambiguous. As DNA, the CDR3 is TGCGCCAGCAGCAAAAACACCGGGGAGCTGTTTTTT. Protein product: CASSKNTGELFF.